This passage covers 3 T cell receptor beta chains from one sample sequenced in a study of esophageal squamous cell carcinoma under preoperative chemotherapy. TCRdb re-analysed the PCR reads in MiXCR, keeping a single row per CDR3 protein. This sample carries some 32,000 distinct CDR3 sequences, 52% of them seen once, and the ten largest clones take roughly 24%. Time point: after preoperative PTX-NDP chemotherapy. The specimen was obtained from a patient given preoperative chemotherapy. These receptors were obtained from a human donor with esophageal squamous cell carcinoma. The donor label of this sample is uncertain.

This clonotype was observed many times. The rearrangement uses TRBV11-3 and TRBJ2-4; the match to TRBD1 covers 11 bases. The J segment lost 7 bases and the V segment lost 3 bases, leaving 5 bases of the junction unmatched. This CDR3 has 15 amino acids. Germline loops: CDR1 SGHNT, CDR2 YENEEA. The CDR3 is CASSFGGQGANIQYF. Written as DNA, the CDR3 is TGTGCCAGCAGCTTTGGTGGACAGGGGGCGAACATTCAGTACTTC.

This clonotype has a handful of counts. V and J are TRBV12-3 or TRBV12-4 and TRBJ2-5, with TRBD2 as a possible D gene (6 bases). The CDR3 covers 13 residues. V was cut by 7 bases and J by 11 bases, with 20 bases left in between. The CDR3 loop reads CASTATREGRQYF. In DNA form, the CDR3 reads TGTGCCAGCACCGCGACTAGAGAGGGACGGCAGTACTTC.

This clonotype showed up just a few times. V is TRBV10-1 and J is TRBJ2-7; 10 nucleotides agree with TRBD2. CDR3 length: 21 amino acids. The V and J ends lost 4 bases and 3 bases, in that order; junction bases with no gene match: 24. The V gene's germline CDR1 is WNHNN and CDR2 SYGVQD (reference sequence). In DNA form, the CDR3 reads TGCGCCAGCAGTGGCTCTGGGCTAGCGGGAGAAAACCCAAAAACCATCTACGAGCAGTACTTC. Translated, it gives CASSGSGLAGENPKTIYEQYF.